A selection of T cell receptor beta chains follows, all from one sample in a study of early T cells in non-severe SARS-CoV-2 infection. TCRdb independently ran MiXCR on the 5' RACE reads; one entry per CDR3 protein. Among over 55,000 distinct CDR3 sequences listed, about 10% were seen once. Specimen: whole blood. All receptors derive from an adult who was a healthcare worker with PCR-confirmed SARS-CoV-2 infection or an uninfected control (not recorded which). CDR3s include the opening cysteine and the closing phenylalanine or tryptophan. Fields, in order: J gene, clone size, V gene, D gene, CDR3 DNA, CDR3 protein. The D gene is left open where the match is weak. Not all rows give a size; the values are once, few, many and, for expanded clones, a class.

J gene: TRBJ2-2; clone size: many; V gene: TRBV11-1; D gene: TRBD2; CDR3 DNA: TGTGCCAGCAGCCCCTTCCGCGGGAGTAATACCGGGGAGCTGTTTTTT; CDR3 protein: CASSPFRGSNTGELFF
J gene: TRBJ2-3; clone size: .; V gene: TRBV11-3; D gene: TRBD2; CDR3 DNA: TGTGCCAGCAGCCGCGGGCGGGGGGCCAGCACAGATACGCAGTATTTT; CDR3 protein: CASSRGRGASTDTQYF
J gene: TRBJ2-2; clone size: many; V gene: TRBV7-3; D gene: .; CDR3 DNA: TGTGCCAGCAGCGTATCGACGCCGGGGGCCGGGGAGCTGTTTTTT; CDR3 protein: CASSVSTPGAGELFF
J gene: TRBJ2-7; clone size: many; V gene: TRBV5-1; D gene: .; CDR3 DNA: TGCGCCAGCAGCTTGGATGGCAGCGCCTACGAGCAGTACTTC; CDR3 protein: CASSLDGSAYEQYF
J gene: TRBJ1-2; clone size: many; V gene: TRBV3-1; D gene: TRBD1; CDR3 DNA: TGTGCCAGCAGCCAAATTGACAGGGACTATGGCTACACCTTC; CDR3 protein: CASSQIDRDYGYTF
J gene: TRBJ2-3; clone size: .; V gene: TRBV29-1; D gene: TRBD2; CDR3 DNA: TGCAGCGTGCTAGCGGGAGGACGAGATACGCAGTATTTT; CDR3 protein: CSVLAGGRDTQYF
J gene: TRBJ2-7; clone size: .; V gene: TRBV19; D gene: .; CDR3 DNA: TGTGCCAGTAGTAAGGCAGGGAACCACGAGCAGTACTTC; CDR3 protein: CASSKAGNHEQYF
J gene: TRBJ2-7; clone size: many; V gene: TRBV7-2; D gene: .; CDR3 DNA: TGTGCCAGCACCATAACATTCAGCTCCTACGAGCAGTACTTC; CDR3 protein: CASTITFSSYEQYF
J gene: TRBJ1-1; clone size: many; V gene: TRBV11-2; D gene: TRBD1; CDR3 DNA: TGTGCCAGCAGCTTGGGGACAGGAGTGAACACTGAAGCTTTCTTT; CDR3 protein: CASSLGTGVNTEAFF
J gene: TRBJ1-6; clone size: many; V gene: TRBV2; D gene: TRBD1; CDR3 DNA: TGTGCCAGCAGGTGGACAGGGGGGTTATTCCACTTT; CDR3 protein: CASRWTGGLFHF
J gene: TRBJ1-1; clone size: many; V gene: TRBV29-1; D gene: .; CDR3 DNA: TGCAGCGTTGAGGGGACCTCCGGCCCGAACACTGAAGCTTTCTTT; CDR3 protein: CSVEGTSGPNTEAFF
J gene: TRBJ2-7; clone size: medium-sized; V gene: TRBV29-1; D gene: TRBD2; CDR3 DNA: TGCAGCGTTGAACTAGCGGGGGACTCCTACGAGCAGTACTTC; CDR3 protein: CSVELAGDSYEQYF
J gene: TRBJ2-3; clone size: few; V gene: TRBV5-1; D gene: .; CDR3 DNA: TGCGCCAGCAGCAGGGACCCTAGCACAGATACGCAGTATTTT; CDR3 protein: CASSRDPSTDTQYF
J gene: TRBJ2-7; clone size: .; V gene: TRBV5-1; D gene: .; CDR3 DNA: TGCGCCAGCAGCTTCCTCTCCGGATCCTACGAGCAGTACTTC; CDR3 protein: CASSFLSGSYEQYF
J gene: TRBJ1-6; clone size: many; V gene: TRBV3-1; D gene: .; CDR3 DNA: TGTGCCAGCAGCCAAGGGGGGGGGTCACCCCTCCACTTT; CDR3 protein: CASSQGGGSPLHF
J gene: TRBJ2-7; clone size: many; V gene: TRBV9; D gene: .; CDR3 DNA: TGTGCCAGCAGCGTAGAACCTAGCTCCTACGAGCAGTACTTC; CDR3 protein: CASSVEPSSYEQYF
J gene: TRBJ1-1; clone size: .; V gene: TRBV7-9; D gene: TRBD1; CDR3 DNA: TGTGCCAGCCGAACAGGGGCCATGAACACTGAAGCTTTCTTT; CDR3 protein: CASRTGAMNTEAFF
J gene: TRBJ2-1; clone size: many; V gene: TRBV6-5; D gene: .; CDR3 DNA: TGTGCCAGCAGCGAGGGGGGCTCCTACAATGAGCAGTTCTTC; CDR3 protein: CASSEGGSYNEQFF
J gene: TRBJ2-3; clone size: .; V gene: TRBV6-5; D gene: TRBD1; CDR3 DNA: TGTGCCAGCAGGGACAGGGGCACAGATACGCAGTATTTT; CDR3 protein: CASRDRGTDTQYF
J gene: TRBJ2-1; clone size: .; V gene: TRBV7-3; D gene: TRBD1; CDR3 DNA: TGTGCCAGCAGCTTAACTCCGGGACAGGGTTATGAGCAGTTCTTC; CDR3 protein: CASSLTPGQGYEQFF
J gene: TRBJ2-4; clone size: .; V gene: TRBV5-6; D gene: .; CDR3 DNA: TGTGCCAGCAGCTTAGACCAGGGAAAGGCCAAAAACATTCAGTACTTC; CDR3 protein: CASSLDQGKAKNIQYF
J gene: TRBJ1-1; clone size: many; V gene: TRBV6-6; D gene: .; CDR3 DNA: TGTGCCAGCAGTTACTCGTTGGGCCAGACGGAAGCTTTCTTT; CDR3 protein: CASSYSLGQTEAFF